A single sample is the source of the 23 T cell receptor beta chains below, sequenced in a study of neoadjuvant anti-PD-1 for oral cavity cancer. Profiled with immunoSEQ multiplex PCR; TCRdb holds only in-frame clones, not every one. In the table there are over 10,000 clones, about three fifths of which are singletons. Sample: PBMCs, taken before nivolumab (anti-PD-1) treatment. Source of these receptors: a person aged 40 to 85 with oral cavity squamous cell carcinoma.

This clone was counted between two and nine times. Here the CDR3 reads CASSPRGGQLYEQYF. CDR3 coding DNA: TGTGCCAGCAGCCCGAGGGGGGGGCAGCTCTACGAGCAGTACTTC. The chain is built from TRBV5-8 and TRBJ2-7, with a possible D match to TRBD2 (7 bases). The CDR3 extends over 15 amino acids. V was clipped by 4 bases and J by 3 bases, with 17 bases between them. Germline CDR1 SGHTS, CDR2 YDEGEE. The variable domain in full, completed from reference TRBV5-8 and TRBJ2-7, reads EAGVTQSPTHLIKTRGQQATLRCSPISGHTSVYWYQQALGLGLQFLLWYDEGEERNRGNFPPRFSGRQFPNYSSELNVNALELEDSALYLCASSPRGGQLYEQYFGPGTRLTVT.

V and J are TRBV14 and TRBJ1-2; D may be TRBD1 (5 bases). The V gene's germline CDR1 is SGHDN and CDR2 FVKESK. V lost 2 bases to trimming and J lost 5 bases, with 18 bases between them. CDR3 length equals 16 residues. CDR3 residues: CASSQRVVAGRYGYTF. For the CDR3, the DNA is TGTGCCAGCAGCCAACGCGTGGTAGCAGGGAGGTATGGCTACACCTTC.

CDR3 in amino acids: CASSPAGVRTEAFF. Written as DNA, the CDR3 is TGTGCCAGCAGTCCAGCCGGGGTGCGGACTGAAGCTTTCTTT. This chain joins TRBV27 and TRBJ1-1; D is uncertain. V gave up 5 bases and J gave up 5 bases, with 15 bases separating them. Per germline, CDR1 MNHEY and CDR2 SMNVEV (reference sequence). This CDR3 comprises 14 residues.

V usage is TRBV19 and J usage is TRBJ2-2; 9 bases agree with TRBD1. Germline V gene lookup returns CDR1 LNHDA and CDR2 SQIVND (reference sequence). This CDR3 has 16 residues. V shed 6 bases, J shed 1 base, and the junction held 6 bases outside the gene matches. The CDR3 DNA reads as TGTGCCAGTAGGAGGCCGGGACAGGGGAACACCGGGGAGCTGTTTTTT. Translation gives CASRRPGQGNTGELFF. The full variable domain, rest sourced from reference TRBV19 and TRBJ2-2, is DGGITQSPKYLFRKEGQNVTLSCEQNLNHDAMYWYRQDPGQGLRLIYYSQIVNDFQKGDIAEGYSVSREKKESFPLTVTSAQKNPTAFYLCASRRPGQGNTGELFFGEGSRLTVL.

The chain recombines TRBV7-3 with TRBJ2-2, with TRBD2 matching over 7 bases. Germline lookup yields CDR1 SGHTA and CDR2 FQGTGA. Trimming removed 5 bases from V and 8 bases from J; junction bases left unmatched: 11. CDR3 length equals 15 residues. CDR3 sequence (DNA): TGTGCCAGCAGCCTAAAGCGGGGAGTCGGTGGGGAGCTGTTTTTT. The encoded protein is CASSLKRGVGGELFF.

In this sample, this clone turned up a few times. This chain joins TRBV7-9 and TRBJ1-6, with 7 bases lining up with TRBD1. V shed 3 bases and J 10 bases; nucleotides not matched to a gene: 9. The CDR3 runs 15 residues. Germline assignment: CDR1 SEHNR and CDR2 FQNEAQ (reference sequence). CDR3 protein: CASSFRTGVESPLHF. In DNA, the CDR3 is TGTGCCAGCAGCTTCCGCACAGGGGTTGAATCACCCCTCCACTTT.

The CDR3 DNA reads TGTGCCAGCAGTGGGGGGGATACGAACACTGAAGCTTTCTTT. Amino acids: CASSGGDTNTEAFF. The chain carries TRBV6-6 and TRBJ1-1, with D perhaps TRBD1 (5 bases). Germline CDR1 reads MNHNY; CDR2 reads SVGAGI (reference sequence). The length of the CDR3 is 14 residues. The V end lost 5 bases, the J end lost 1 base, and 11 bases lay between the germline ends.

The rearrangement links TRBV19 to TRBJ2-4; D is possibly TRBD2 (6 bases). The length of the CDR3 is 15 residues. Germline CDR1 LNHDA, CDR2 SQIVND (reference sequence). The germline V and J ends were trimmed by 8 bases and 11 bases, with 25 bases remaining between them. The CDR3 DNA reads TGTGCCAGTCGAGGAGGGGCCCTAGTCGGGGCATTTCAGTACTTC. This codes for CASRGGALVGAFQYF.

This clone was seen a handful of times. The chain recombines TRBV19 with TRBJ1-1; the D is unclear. V was trimmed by 5 bases and J by 2 bases, leaving 21 bases between them. CDR3 length: 17 residues. Germline V gives CDR1 LNHDA, CDR2 SQIVND (reference sequence). This CDR3 is CASSPPFLGRINTEAFF. The CDR3 DNA follows: TGTGCCAGTAGTCCACCTTTTCTGGGCAGGATCAACACTGAAGCTTTCTTT.

The chain joins TRBV5-1 to TRBJ1-3; no clear D gene. V was shortened by 7 bases and J by 4 bases, with 12 bases between the two germline ends. There are 13 residues in the CDR3. Germline CDR1 reads SGHRS; CDR2 reads YFSETQ. CDR3 protein: CASRLAPGNTIYF. CDR3 coding DNA: TGCGCCAGCCGTCTTGCGCCGGGAAACACCATATATTTT.

The chain recombines TRBV9 with TRBJ1-1; D is unresolved. The CDR3 consists of 13 residues. Trimming shortened V by 4 bases and J by 1 base, and 8 bases separated the two germline ends. The germline V gene has CDR1 SGDLS and CDR2 YYNGEE. This CDR3 reads CASSFRQNTEAFF. The CDR3 DNA reads TGTGCCAGCAGCTTCCGACAGAACACTGAAGCTTTCTTT.

The CDR3 nucleotides read TGCGCCAGCAGCCAAGATGGGCAGGGGGCCCAACAGAATGGCTACACCTTC. Protein sequence: CASSQDGQGAQQNGYTF. The chain links TRBV4-1 to TRBJ1-2, with TRBD1 identical over 8 bases. This CDR3 has 17 amino acids. V shed 0 bases, J shed 6 bases, and the junction held 12 bases outside the gene matches. Germline CDR1 is MGHRA and CDR2 is YSYEKL.

The V call is TRBV11-1, the J call TRBJ2-5; 11 nucleotides agree with TRBD2. V lost 1 base, J lost 3 bases, and 4 bases stayed unmatched. The CDR3 sequence is 16 residues long. CDR1 and CDR2 from the germline V gene are SGHAT and FQDESV (reference sequence). The CDR3 nucleotides are TGTGCCAGCAGCTTAGGGGGGACTAGCGGAAAAGAGACCCAGTACTTC. This gives the protein CASSLGGTSGKETQYF.

The chain uses TRBV7-8 and TRBJ2-1; tentative D call: TRBD2 (7 bases). V dropped 1 base and J dropped 7 bases, with 14 bases sitting between them. The CDR3 is made up of 15 amino acids. Germline-derived CDR1 and CDR2 are SGHVS and FQNEAQ. CDR3 residues: CASSLDWGGQNEQFF. CDR3 DNA sequence: TGTGCCAGCAGCTTAGACTGGGGGGGCCAAAATGAGCAGTTCTTC.

V is TRBV7-2 and J is TRBJ1-5; D gene unclear. This CDR3 region has 13 residues. Germline CDR1 SGHTA, CDR2 FQGNSA. V lost 0 bases to trimming and J lost 9 bases, with 9 bases between them. The CDR3 protein is CASSLAPRRPQHF. The CDR3, as DNA: TGTGCCAGCAGCTTAGCGCCCAGGAGGCCCCAGCATTTT.

The chain's CDR3 is CASSLGSGRAKNIQYF. In nucleotides, the CDR3 is TGTGCCAGCAGCTTAGGAAGCGGGAGGGCCAAAAACATTCAGTACTTC. The V and J genes are TRBV7-2 and TRBJ2-4; 9 bases fit TRBD2. The trim removed 1 base at V and 1 base at J, leaving 2 bases unmatched. The CDR3 is 16 residues long. The germline gives CDR1 SGHTA, CDR2 FQGNSA.

V is TRBV7-8 and J is TRBJ1-4; D call uncertain. Germline V gives CDR1 SGHVS, CDR2 FQNEAQ. The V gene lost 5 bases and the J gene lost 5 bases, with 15 bases spanning the gap. This CDR3 spans 15 amino acids. The CDR3 DNA reads TGTGCCAGCAGCGTTAGAGAGGGATCCAATGAAAAACTGTTTTTT. Translating it yields CASSVREGSNEKLFF.

This rearrangement joins TRBV4-2 to TRBJ2-2; D is unresolved. This CDR3 comprises 14 residues. V dropped 0 bases and J dropped 2 bases, with 4 bases sitting between them. From germline, CDR1 is LGHNA and CDR2 YNFKEQ. CDR3 residues: CASSQEFNTGELFF. The CDR3 DNA reads as TGTGCCAGCAGCCAAGAGTTCAACACCGGGGAGCTGTTTTTT.

The chain joins TRBV5-1 to TRBJ2-2, with D possibly being TRBD1 (6 bases). The V gene's germline CDR1 is SGHRS and CDR2 YFSETQ. With 1 base removed from V and 3 bases from J, the gap between germline ends came to 16 bases. This CDR3 has 17 amino acids. The DNA for the CDR3 is TGCGCCAGCAGCTTGACCTCCCCGGGACACTACACCGGGGAGCTGTTTTTT. It encodes CASSLTSPGHYTGELFF.

V gene TRBV27 combines with J gene TRBJ2-1, with D unclear. This CDR3 has 13 amino acids. Germline V gives CDR1 MNHEY, CDR2 SMNVEV (reference sequence). Trimming cost V 7 bases and J 5 bases, with 12 bases left between them. The CDR3 is CASIGRSNNEQFF. CDR3 coding DNA: TGTGCCAGCATCGGGCGGAGCAACAATGAGCAGTTCTTC.

The chain employs TRBV18 and TRBJ1-1; the D gene is possibly TRBD1 (5 bases). V lost 2 bases to trimming and J lost 8 bases, with 9 bases between them. This CDR3 is 12 amino acids long. From germline, CDR1 is KGHSH and CDR2 LQKENI. The CDR3 reads CASSPLTAEAFF. The CDR3 DNA sequence: TGTGCCAGCTCACCATTGACAGCCGAAGCTTTCTTT. Combining the CDR3 with reference TRBV18 and TRBJ1-1 gives the whole variable domain NAGVMQNPRHLVRRRGQEARLRCSPMKGHSHVYWYRQLPEEGLKFMVYLQKENIIDESGMPKERFSAEFPKEGPSILRIQQVVRGDSAAYFCASSPLTAEAFFGQGTRLTVV.

The chain joins TRBV6-5 to TRBJ1-2; TRBD1 aligns across 8 bases. The CDR3 has 15 amino acids. With 2 bases clipped from V and 6 bases from J, the junction kept 8 bases outside the gene matches. Looked up from germline, CDR1 is MNHEY and CDR2 is SVGAGI. As DNA, the CDR3 is TGTGCCAGCAGTTACGGGCAGGGGGCAAGAAATGGCTACACCTTC. Its protein is CASSYGQGARNGYTF.

The rearrangement uses TRBV21-1 and TRBJ2-5. TRBV21-1 is deemed a pseudogene. The CDR3 extends over 11 amino acids. The DNA of the CDR3 is TGTGCCAGCAGCACCCAAGAGACCCAGTACTTC. Translated, it gives CASSTQETQYF.